A single sample is the source of the 7 T cell receptor beta chains below, sequenced in a study of T cell responses to AZD1222 COVID-19 vaccine. TCRdb keeps only in-frame clones here, not all; method: immunoSEQ multiplex PCR. The top ten clones hold 4.3% of a sample with about 160,000 clones, roughly 90% of them seen once. The sample consisted of peripheral blood, taken 28 days after the second AZD1222 dose. The receptors originated from an adult who received the AZD1222 COVID-19 vaccine.

The rearrangement links TRBV28 to TRBJ1-1; D is possibly TRBD1 (6 bases). The CDR3 sequence is 13 residues long. Germline CDR1 is MDHEN and CDR2 is SYDVKM. Trimming pared 3 bases from V and 6 bases from J, leaving 11 bases between. CDR3 nucleotide sequence: TGTGCCAGCAGTTTCGGGGGGGCCCCTGAAGCTTTCTTT. It codes for CASSFGGAPEAFF.

The rearrangement uses TRBV6-5 and TRBJ1-5; no firm D call. This CDR3 comprises 14 residues. V lost 6 bases to trimming and J lost 4 bases, with 13 bases between them. CDR1 and CDR2 from the germline V gene are MNHEY and SVGAGI. CDR3 DNA: TGTGCCAGCAGCACCGGTGGGTGGAATCAGCCCCAGCATTTT. Translating it yields CASSTGGWNQPQHF.

This rearrangement joins TRBV12-3 or TRBV12-4 to TRBJ2-1; D is undetermined. V was shortened by 2 bases and J by 9 bases, with 8 bases between the two germline ends. The length of the CDR3 is 12 residues. The CDR3 bases are TGTGCCAGCAGTTTAAATCCGGGTGAGCAGTTCTTC. It codes for CASSLNPGEQFF.

The CDR3: CSVGAQAGNTIYF. CDR3 DNA sequence: TGCAGCGTGGGGGCCCAGGCTGGAAACACCATATATTTT. The gene calls are TRBV29-1 and TRBJ1-3; tentative D call: TRBD1 (6 bases). The CDR3 runs 13 residues. V lost 6 bases and J lost 2, with 11 bases in between. CDR1 is SQVTM, CDR2 ANQGSEA, per germline. The variable domain in full, completed from reference TRBV29-1 and TRBJ1-3, reads SAVISQKPSRDICQRGTSLTIQCQVDSQVTMMFWYRQQPGQSLTLIATANQGSEATYESGFVIDKFPISRPNLTFSTLTVSNMSPEDSSIYLCSVGAQAGNTIYFGEGSWLTVV.

Many counts were recorded for this clone. The chain joins TRBV25-1 to TRBJ1-2, with D tentatively TRBD1 (5 bases). The length of the CDR3 is 14 residues. V lost 6 bases and J 3 bases, leaving 14 bases between the germline ends. Germline V gene data show CDR1 as MGHDK and CDR2 as SYGVNS. DNA for the CDR3: TGTGCCAGCAGCGGGTTTCGAGGGGACTATGGCTACACCTTC. It yields the protein CASSGFRGDYGYTF.

V usage is TRBV3-1 (or the pseudogene TRBV3-2) and J usage is TRBJ2-3; D ambiguous. Germline CDR1 is LGHDT and CDR2 is YNNKEL (reference sequence). The CDR3 runs 13 residues. V was shortened by 4 bases and J by 2 bases, with 7 bases between the two germline ends. In DNA, the CDR3 is TGTGCCAGCAGCCTCATGACCACAGATACGCAGTATTTT. It yields the protein CASSLMTTDTQYF.

The chain is built from TRBV7-9 and TRBJ1-1; D remains unclear. The V end was cut by 2 bases, the J end by 1 base, with 8 bases between. The CDR3 runs to 14 residues. Germline V gives CDR1 SEHNR, CDR2 FQNEAQ (reference sequence). The DNA for the CDR3 is TGTGCCAGCAGCTTACAACGTAAGAACACTGAAGCTTTCTTT. Protein sequence: CASSLQRKNTEAFF.